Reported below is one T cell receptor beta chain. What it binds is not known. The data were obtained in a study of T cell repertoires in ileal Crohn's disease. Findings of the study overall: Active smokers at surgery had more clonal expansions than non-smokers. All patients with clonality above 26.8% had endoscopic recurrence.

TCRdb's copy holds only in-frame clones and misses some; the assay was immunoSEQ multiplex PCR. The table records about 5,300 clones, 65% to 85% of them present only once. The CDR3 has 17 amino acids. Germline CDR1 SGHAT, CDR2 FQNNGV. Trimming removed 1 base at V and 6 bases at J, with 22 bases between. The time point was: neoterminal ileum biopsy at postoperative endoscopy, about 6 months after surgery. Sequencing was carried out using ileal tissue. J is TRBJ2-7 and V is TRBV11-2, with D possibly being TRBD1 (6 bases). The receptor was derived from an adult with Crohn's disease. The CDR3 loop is CASSLGRGGYSTTEQYF. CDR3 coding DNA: TGTGCCAGCAGCTTAGGCCGAGGGGGATATTCTACTACCGAGCAGTACTTC.